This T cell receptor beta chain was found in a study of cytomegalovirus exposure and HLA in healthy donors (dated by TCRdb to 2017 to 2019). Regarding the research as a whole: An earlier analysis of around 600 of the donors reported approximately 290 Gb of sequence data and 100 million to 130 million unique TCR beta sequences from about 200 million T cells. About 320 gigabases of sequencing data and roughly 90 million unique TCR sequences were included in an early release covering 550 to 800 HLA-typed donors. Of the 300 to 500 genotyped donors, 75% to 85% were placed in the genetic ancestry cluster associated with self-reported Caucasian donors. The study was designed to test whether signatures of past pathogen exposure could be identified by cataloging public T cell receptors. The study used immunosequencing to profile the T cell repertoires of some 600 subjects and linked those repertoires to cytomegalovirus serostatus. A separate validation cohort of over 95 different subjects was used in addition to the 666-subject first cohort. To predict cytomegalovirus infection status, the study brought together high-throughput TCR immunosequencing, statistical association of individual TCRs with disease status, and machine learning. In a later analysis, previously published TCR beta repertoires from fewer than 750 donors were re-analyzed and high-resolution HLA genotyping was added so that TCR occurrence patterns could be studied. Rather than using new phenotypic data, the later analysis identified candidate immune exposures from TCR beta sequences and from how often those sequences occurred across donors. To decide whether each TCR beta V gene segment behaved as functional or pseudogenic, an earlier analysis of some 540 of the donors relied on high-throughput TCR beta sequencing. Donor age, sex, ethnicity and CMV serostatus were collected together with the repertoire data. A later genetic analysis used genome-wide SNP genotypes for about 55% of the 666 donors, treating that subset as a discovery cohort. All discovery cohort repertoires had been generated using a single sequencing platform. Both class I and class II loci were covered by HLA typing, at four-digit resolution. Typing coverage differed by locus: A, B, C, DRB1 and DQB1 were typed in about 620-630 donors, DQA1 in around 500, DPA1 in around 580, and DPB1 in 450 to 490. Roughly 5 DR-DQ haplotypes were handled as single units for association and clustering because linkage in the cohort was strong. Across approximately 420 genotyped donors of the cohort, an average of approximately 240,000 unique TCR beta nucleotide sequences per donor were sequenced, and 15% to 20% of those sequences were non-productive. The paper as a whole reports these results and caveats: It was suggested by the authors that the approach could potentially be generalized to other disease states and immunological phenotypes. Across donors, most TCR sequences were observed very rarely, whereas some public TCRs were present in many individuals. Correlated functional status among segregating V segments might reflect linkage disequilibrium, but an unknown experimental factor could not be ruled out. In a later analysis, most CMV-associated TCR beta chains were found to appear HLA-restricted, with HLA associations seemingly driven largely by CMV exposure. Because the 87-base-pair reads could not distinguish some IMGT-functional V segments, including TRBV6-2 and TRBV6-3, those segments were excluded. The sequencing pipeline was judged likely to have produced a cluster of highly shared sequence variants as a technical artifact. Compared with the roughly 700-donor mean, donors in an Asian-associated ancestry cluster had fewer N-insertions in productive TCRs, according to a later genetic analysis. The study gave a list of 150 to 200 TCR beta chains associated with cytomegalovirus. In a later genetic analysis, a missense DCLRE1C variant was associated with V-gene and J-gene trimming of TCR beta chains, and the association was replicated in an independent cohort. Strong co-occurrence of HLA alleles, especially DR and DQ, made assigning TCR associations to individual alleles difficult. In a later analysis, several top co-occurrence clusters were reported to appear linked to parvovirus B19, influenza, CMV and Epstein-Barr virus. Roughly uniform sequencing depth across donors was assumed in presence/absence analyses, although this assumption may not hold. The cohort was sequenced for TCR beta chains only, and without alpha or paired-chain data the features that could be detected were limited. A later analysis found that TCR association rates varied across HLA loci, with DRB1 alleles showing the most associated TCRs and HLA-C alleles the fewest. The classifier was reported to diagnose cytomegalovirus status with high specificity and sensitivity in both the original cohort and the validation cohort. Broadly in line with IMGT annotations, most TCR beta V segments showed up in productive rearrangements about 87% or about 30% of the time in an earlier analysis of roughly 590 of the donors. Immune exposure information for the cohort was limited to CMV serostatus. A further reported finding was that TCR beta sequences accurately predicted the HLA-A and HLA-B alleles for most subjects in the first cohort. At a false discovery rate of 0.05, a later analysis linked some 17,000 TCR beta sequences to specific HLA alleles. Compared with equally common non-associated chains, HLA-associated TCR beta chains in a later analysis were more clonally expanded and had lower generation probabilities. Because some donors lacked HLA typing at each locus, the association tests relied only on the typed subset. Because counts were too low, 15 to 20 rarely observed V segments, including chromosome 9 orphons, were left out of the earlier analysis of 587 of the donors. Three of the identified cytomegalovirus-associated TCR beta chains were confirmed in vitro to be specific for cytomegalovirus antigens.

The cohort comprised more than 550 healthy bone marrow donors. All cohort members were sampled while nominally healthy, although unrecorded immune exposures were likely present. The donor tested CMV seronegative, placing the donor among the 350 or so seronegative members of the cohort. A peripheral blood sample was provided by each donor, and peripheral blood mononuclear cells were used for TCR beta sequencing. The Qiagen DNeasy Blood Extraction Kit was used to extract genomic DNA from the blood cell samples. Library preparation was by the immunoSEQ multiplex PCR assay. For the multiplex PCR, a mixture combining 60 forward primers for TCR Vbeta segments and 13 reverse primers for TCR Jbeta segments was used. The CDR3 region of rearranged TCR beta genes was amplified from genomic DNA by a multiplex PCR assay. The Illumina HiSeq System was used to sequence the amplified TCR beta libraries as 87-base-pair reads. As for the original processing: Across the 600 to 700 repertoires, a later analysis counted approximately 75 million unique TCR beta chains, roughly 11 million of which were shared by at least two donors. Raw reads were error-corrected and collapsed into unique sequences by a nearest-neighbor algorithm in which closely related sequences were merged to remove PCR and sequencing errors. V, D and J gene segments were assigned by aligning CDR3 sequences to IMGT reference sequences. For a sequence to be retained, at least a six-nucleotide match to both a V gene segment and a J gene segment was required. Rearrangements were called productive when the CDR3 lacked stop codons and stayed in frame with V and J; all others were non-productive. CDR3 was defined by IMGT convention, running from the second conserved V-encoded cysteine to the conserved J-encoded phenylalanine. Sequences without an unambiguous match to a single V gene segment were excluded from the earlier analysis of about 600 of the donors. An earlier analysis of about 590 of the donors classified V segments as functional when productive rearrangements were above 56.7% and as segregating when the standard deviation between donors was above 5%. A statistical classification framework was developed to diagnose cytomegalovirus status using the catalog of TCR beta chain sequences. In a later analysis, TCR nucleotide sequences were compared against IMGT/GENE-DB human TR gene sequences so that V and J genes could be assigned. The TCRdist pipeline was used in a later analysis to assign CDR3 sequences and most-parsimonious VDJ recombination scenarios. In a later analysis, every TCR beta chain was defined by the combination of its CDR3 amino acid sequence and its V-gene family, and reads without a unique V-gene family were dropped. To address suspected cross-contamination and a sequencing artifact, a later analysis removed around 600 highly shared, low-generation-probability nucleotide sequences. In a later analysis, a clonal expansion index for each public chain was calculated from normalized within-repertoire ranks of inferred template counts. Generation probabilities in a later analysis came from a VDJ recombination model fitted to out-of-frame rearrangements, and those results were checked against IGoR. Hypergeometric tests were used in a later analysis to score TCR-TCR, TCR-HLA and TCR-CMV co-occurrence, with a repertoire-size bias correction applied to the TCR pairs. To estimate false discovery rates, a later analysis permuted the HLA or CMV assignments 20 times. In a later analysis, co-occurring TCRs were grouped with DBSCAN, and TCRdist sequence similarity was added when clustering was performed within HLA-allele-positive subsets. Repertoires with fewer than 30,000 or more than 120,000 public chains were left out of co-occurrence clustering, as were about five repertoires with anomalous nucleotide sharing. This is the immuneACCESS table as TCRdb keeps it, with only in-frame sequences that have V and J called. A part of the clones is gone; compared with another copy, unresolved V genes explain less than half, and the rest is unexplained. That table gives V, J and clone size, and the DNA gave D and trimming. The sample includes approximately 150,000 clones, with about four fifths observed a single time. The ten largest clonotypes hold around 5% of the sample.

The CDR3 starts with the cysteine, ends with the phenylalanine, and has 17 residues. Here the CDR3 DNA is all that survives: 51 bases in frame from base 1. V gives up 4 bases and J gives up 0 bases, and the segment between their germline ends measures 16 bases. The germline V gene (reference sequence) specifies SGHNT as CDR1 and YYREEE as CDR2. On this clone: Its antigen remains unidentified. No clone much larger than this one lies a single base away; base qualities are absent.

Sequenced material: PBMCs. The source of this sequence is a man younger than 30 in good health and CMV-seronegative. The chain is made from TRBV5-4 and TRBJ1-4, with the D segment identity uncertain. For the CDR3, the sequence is CASSQTSIRTTNEKLFF. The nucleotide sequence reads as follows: TGTGCCAGCAGCCAAACGAGTATCAGGACAACTAATGAAAAACTGTTTTTT. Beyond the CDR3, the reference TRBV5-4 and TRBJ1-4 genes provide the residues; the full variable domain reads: ETGVTQSPTHLIKTRGQQVTLRCSSQSGHNTVSWYQQALGQGPQFIFQYYREEENGRGNFPPRFSGLQFPNYSSELNVNALELDDSALYLCASSQTSIRTTNEKLFFGSGTQLSVL.